One sample yielded the 5 T cell receptor beta chains listed below, sequenced in a study of tumor-infiltrating lymphocytes in primary liver carcinoma. Unsorted bulk tissue of about 18-32 mg yielded co-extracted RNA and DNA. A constant-region primer served to make TCR beta cDNA from approximately 490 ng total RNA. Nested multiplex PCR, run for three rounds with slightly modified ARM-PCR, yielded TCR beta libraries. It was with TRBV1-TRBV30 forward primers and a C-beta reverse primer that the first two PCR rounds were run, at approximately 10 cycles each. MiXCR, run by TCRdb on the multiplex PCR reads, gives a single entry per CDR3 protein. This table has more than 45,000 distinct CDR3 sequences, about 80% appearing once. Sequencing was done on a sample of liver tumor tissue from sampling region 3. Noted subset: tumor region T3, left-lateral pole. Receptors were obtained from a man between 40 and 49 years old with primary liver carcinoma and hepatitis B virus infection.

Concerning this clonotype: No conserved phenylalanine or tryptophan is present at the end of the CDR3, so a read error is the likely explanation. The chain combines TRBV4-1 with TRBJ2-7; 8 positions match TRBD1. CDR1 and CDR2 from the germline V gene are MGHRA and YSYEKL. This CDR3 spans 15 amino acids. CDR3 sequence reads: CPSSQYHRGYSEQYI. The CDR3 nucleotides are TGCCCCAGCAGCCAATACCACAGGGGGTATAGCGAGCAGTACATC.

This clonotype was seen more than once but under ten times. A junction end diverges from the germline sequence, so it may reflect a read error. The rearrangement joins TRBV11-2 to TRBJ2-7; no clear D gene. CDR3 length: 15 amino acids. Per germline, CDR1 SGHAT and CDR2 FQNNGV. The DNA for the CDR3 is TGTACCAGCACCCCCTTGGAAGTGGCCCATTATGAGCAGTACTTC. Translated: CTSTPLEVAHYEQYF. Full variable domain (rest looked up from reference TRBV11-2 and TRBJ2-7): EAGVAQSPRYKIIEKRQSVAFWCNPISGHATLYWYQQILGQGPKLLIQFQNNGVVDDSQLPKDRFSAERLKGVDSTLKIQPAKLEDSAVYLCTSTPLEVAHYEQYFGPGTRLTVT.

The chain joins TRBV6-5 to TRBJ2-3; D gene unclear. V was pared by 4 bases and J by 7 bases, with 12 bases between. CDR3 size: 13 residues. Per the germline V gene, CDR1 is MNHEY and CDR2 is SVGAGI. The CDR3 loop reads CASSSQSPNTQYF. CDR3 nucleotide sequence: TGTGCCAGCAGTTCCCAGTCTCCAAATACGCAGTATTTT.

Of note for this clonotype: The germline gene is not matched at one end of the junction; a read error may be the cause. The genes are TRBV10-3 and TRBJ1-2; D is undetermined. Germline V gene sequence: CDR1 ENHRY, CDR2 SYGVKD. This CDR3 region has 18 residues. The CDR3 reads CAISESGYRSATNYGYTF. CDR3 nucleotide sequence: TGTGCAATCAGTGAGTCCGGATACAGATCAGCTACTAACTATGGCTACACCTTC.

By its share, this clonotype is medium-sized. The chain combines TRBV11-2 with TRBJ2-1; D not certain. Germline values: CDR1 SGHAT, CDR2 FQNNGV. V was clipped by 2 bases and J by 3 bases, with 14 bases between them. This CDR3 spans 16 amino acids. In nucleotides, the CDR3 is TGTGCCAGCAGCTTAATTCTAGAACGGTACTACAATGAGCAGTTCTTC. Translating gives CASSLILERYYNEQFF. The whole variable domain, filled in from reference TRBV11-2 and TRBJ2-1, reads EAGVAQSPRYKIIEKRQSVAFWCNPISGHATLYWYQQILGQGPKLLIQFQNNGVVDDSQLPKDRFSAERLKGVDSTLKIQPAKLEDSAVYLCASSLILERYYNEQFFGPGTRLTVL.